The source of this T cell receptor (beta chain) is a study of Ad26.COV2.S vaccination and SARS-CoV-2 variants. Treatment reported: roughly 18 received Ad26.COV2.S at low or high dose, single or two shots; about five received placebo; per-sample allocation not given. Sampling took place 63 days after the first vaccine or placebo injection. The table came from immunoSEQ multiplex PCR; TCRdb's copy has only in-frame clones and leaves some out. Of roughly 700,000 clones in the sample, about 90% were seen once. This clone was picked up a small number of times. Its antigen is not known. The V and J ends lost 7 bases and 6 bases respectively, with 17 bases between them. The V gene's germline CDR1 is SGHNT and CDR2 YYREEE (reference sequence). This CDR3 has 14 amino acids. Findings of the study overall: Breadth measured for non-spike TCRs was similar across vaccine and placebo recipients.

The receptor was isolated from a person aged 18-65 years who received the Ad26.COV2.S COVID-19 vaccine or a placebo. The sequences come from peripheral blood, collected in a trial of Ad26.COV2.S vaccine versus placebo. The rearrangement uses TRBV5-4 and TRBJ2-1, with D maybe TRBD2 (5 bases). For the CDR3, the DNA is TGTGCCAGCCGAGATACTAGGCTCCTCAATGAGCAGTTCTTC. This gives the protein CASRDTRLLNEQFF.